These 16 T cell receptor beta chains came from one sample sequenced in a study of breast tumors, draining lymph nodes, adjacent tissues. Samples came from axillary lymph nodes draining the breast cancer. TCRdb called the multiplex PCR reads again in MiXCR, with one record for every CDR3 protein. The sample comprises about 100,000 distinct CDR3 sequences, 21% of which are singletons, and roughly 1.2% rests with the top ten. Sequencing was performed on axillary lymph node tissue. The origin of the receptors is a female donor with breast cancer. Some clones in this sample may be carry-over from other donors' samples.

This clonotype was counted only a few times. This may stem from a read error, because a much larger clone lies one nucleotide away. The gene calls are TRBV19 and TRBJ2-1; no clear D gene. Per germline, CDR1 LNHDA and CDR2 SQIVND (reference sequence). The CDR3 contains 14 residues. V dropped 8 bases and J dropped 3 bases, with 14 bases sitting between them. In DNA form, the CDR3 reads TGTGCCAGTGCTTCGCGGTCGGGCTACAATGAGCAGTTCTTC. This gives the protein CASASRSGYNEQFF.

This clonotype was counted many times. The chain joins TRBV20-1 to TRBJ2-3; 7 bases line up with TRBD2. The CDR3 has 14 residues. Per germline, CDR1 DFQATT and CDR2 SNEGSKA (reference sequence). V was pared by 1 base and J by 2 bases, with 3 bases of the junction left unmatched. The CDR3 loop reads CSARGTRSTDTQYF. In DNA form, the CDR3 reads TGCAGTGCTAGAGGGACTAGATCCACAGATACGCAGTATTTT.

About this clonotype itself: The conserved phenylalanine or tryptophan is not found at the CDR3 terminus, so this likely reflects a read error. This rearrangement joins TRBV13 to TRBJ2-2; 10 bases map to TRBD1. Germline V gene lookup returns CDR1 PRHDT and CDR2 FYEKMQ (reference sequence). The ends lost 5 bases at V and 7 bases at J; junction bases unmatched: 4. The CDR3 consists of 14 residues. As DNA, the CDR3 is TGTGCCAGCAGCCAGGGACAGGGGTACGGGGAGCTGTTTTCT. Amino acids: CASSQGQGYGELFS.

This clonotype showed up many times. The chain recombines TRBV4-1 with TRBJ2-5; D could derive from TRBD1 or TRBD2 (6 bases each). Looked up from germline, CDR1 is MGHRA and CDR2 is YSYEKL. There are 15 residues in the CDR3. The ends were cut back, 0 bases at V and 0 bases at J, with 8 bases in the middle. CDR3 bases: TGCGCCAGCAGCCAAGAAGGGGGGTACCAAGAGACCCAGTACTTC. Protein: CASSQEGGYQETQYF.

This clonotype was seen at least ten times. The V gene is TRBV20-1, the J gene TRBJ1-2; D remains unclear. From germline, CDR1 is DFQATT and CDR2 SNEGSKA (reference sequence). This CDR3 is built from 12 residues. Trimming removed 3 bases from V and 3 bases from J, with 8 bases in between. CDR3 region: CSASLSDYGYTF. In DNA form, the CDR3 reads TGCAGTGCTAGCCTTTCAGACTATGGCTACACCTTC.

This clonotype was recorded at least ten times. The V call is TRBV9, the J call TRBJ1-6; the D is unclear. Germline V gene data show CDR1 as SGDLS and CDR2 as YYNGEE. CDR3 length: 15 amino acids. V lost 1 base and J 9 bases, leaving 14 bases between the germline ends. In DNA form, the CDR3 reads TGTGCCAGCAGCGTACAGGCCGTAAGTGGTTCACCCCTCCACTTT. This translates into CASSVQAVSGSPLHF.

The sample holds many counts of this clonotype. The chain has TRBV9 and TRBJ1-4, with D unclear. Germline V gene sequence: CDR1 SGDLS, CDR2 YYNGEE. The CDR3 has 17 amino acids. Trimming stripped 4 bases from V and 2 bases from J, with 18 bases between. Here the CDR3 reads CASSPGRRGLTNEKLFF. The CDR3 bases are TGTGCCAGCAGCCCAGGCCGACGAGGGCTTACTAATGAAAAACTGTTTTTT.

This clonotype was seen repeatedly, ten times or more. The CDR3: CASSFHNEQFF. In nucleotides, the CDR3 is TGTGCCAGCAGTTTCCACAATGAGCAGTTCTTC. The rearrangement uses TRBV2 and TRBJ2-1; no definite D call. CDR1 is SNHLY, CDR2 FYNNEI, per germline. V lost 5 bases and J 5 bases, leaving 4 bases between the germline ends. The CDR3 loop spans 11 amino acids.

Regarding this clonotype: A much larger clone is a single base away; this may be a read error. This chain uses TRBV27 with TRBJ2-7; TRBD1 matches 9 bases. The germline gives CDR1 MNHEY, CDR2 SMNVEV (reference sequence). The CDR3 is 15 amino acids. Germline trimming cut 4 bases from V and 3 bases from J; bases unmatched to any gene: 7. The CDR3 reads CASSSSGTGCYEQYF. DNA for the CDR3: TGTGCCAGCAGTTCCTCCGGGACAGGGTGCTACGAGCAGTACTTC.

This clonotype was detected a few times. CDR3 in DNA: TGTGCCAGCAGCTTCGGACAGAACCAAGAGACCCAGTACTTC. Its translation is CASSFGQNQETQYF. The genes are TRBV5-6 and TRBJ2-5, with D maybe TRBD1 (6 bases). CDR1 SGHDT and CDR2 YYEEEE come from the germline V gene. V shed 2 bases and J shed 0 bases, with 8 bases lying between them. The CDR3 is 14 residues long.

The count of this clonotype is one. A much larger clonotype is one base distant, so this may be a read error. This chain links TRBV3-1 with TRBJ1-2; TRBD1 might be the D (5 bases). CDR1 LGHDT and CDR2 YNNKEL come from the germline V gene (reference sequence). This CDR3 comprises 13 residues. CDR3 sequence (DNA): TGTGCCAGCAGCCGCGAGGACATTAGAGGCTACGCCTTC. Amino acids: CASSREDIRGYAF.

Worth noting for this clonotype: Being one base from a much bigger clone, this may be a read error. The V call is TRBV18, the J call TRBJ1-2; the D gene is possibly TRBD1 (6 bases). This CDR3 comprises 12 residues. Trimming took 4 bases from V and 9 from J, leaving 12 bases between them. In germline, CDR1 is KGHSH, CDR2 LQKENI. CDR3 protein: CASSRNRDSYTF. CDR3 sequence (DNA): TGTGCCAGCTCACGGAACAGGGATAGCTACACCTTC.

This clonotype was seen a few times. The gene calls are TRBV9 and TRBJ2-3, with 7 bases aligning to TRBD1. The V and J ends lost 3 bases and 0 bases, in that order; junction bases with no gene match: 10. Germline CDR1 is SGDLS and CDR2 is YYNGEE. CDR3 length equals 17 residues. CDR3 sequence (DNA): TGTGCCAGCAGCGACTGGACAGGCCAACAAAGCACAGATACGCAGTATTTT. This encodes CASSDWTGQQSTDTQYF.

This clonotype was counted many times. This rearrangement joins TRBV20-1 to TRBJ2-5, with 10 bases identical to TRBD2. The CDR3 covers 13 residues. V shed 6 bases, J shed 5 bases, and the junction held 6 bases outside the gene matches. Germline V gene lookup returns CDR1 DFQATT and CDR2 SNEGSKA (reference sequence). Here the CDR3 DNA reads TGCAGTGCGCGACTAGCGGGTGGTGAGACCCAGTACTTC. Translating gives CSARLAGGETQYF.

This clonotype was counted many times. The CDR3 nucleotides are TGTGCCAGTAGTATAGGATCCACGGGAGGGCGGGAGCAGTTCTTC. It specifies CASSIGSTGGREQFF. This chain connects TRBV19 to TRBJ2-1, with 8 positions matching TRBD2. The germline gives CDR1 LNHDA, CDR2 SQIVND (reference sequence). The CDR3 extends over 15 amino acids. The trim removed 1 base at V and 10 bases at J, leaving 9 bases unmatched.

This clonotype was seen ten or more times. The chain combines TRBV5-6 with TRBJ1-4; TRBD1 might be the D (6 bases). V lost 4 bases, J lost 3 bases, and 16 bases lay in between. The germline V gene has CDR1 SGHDT and CDR2 YYEEEE. The CDR3 loop spans 16 amino acids. The CDR3 region has the DNA TGTGCCAGCAGCAGTCCAGATCAGGGGCCTAATGAAAAACTGTTTTTT. This codes for CASSSPDQGPNEKLFF.